The rows below give T cell receptor beta chains drawn from one sample of a study of T cells after yellow fever vaccination. MiXCR, run by TCRdb on the 5' RACE reads, gives a single entry per CDR3 protein. Of some 300,000 distinct CDR3 sequences listed, less than 9.5% are singletons. Source: CD4+ T cells sorted from PBMCs, taken 5 days after the yellow fever booster vaccination. Receptors originate from a man aged 18 to 35 who received the YFV17D yellow fever vaccine. Both conserved end residues are part of each CDR3. D genes are given only for firm matches. Clone sizes are given selectively: once, few, many, or a class where the clone is expanded.

clone_size,cdr3_length,d_call,j_call,v_call,cdr3_nt,cdr3_aa
few,14,.,TRBJ1-1,TRBV2,TGTGCCAGCATGCGGGGGGCGATGAACACTGAAGCTTTCTTT,CASMRGAMNTEAFF
few,15,.,TRBJ1-2,TRBV12-3/TRBV12-4,TGTGCCAGCAGTTTAGCGGCGACAGCTATGGGAGGCTACACCTTC,CASSLAATAMGGYTF
few,16,TRBD1,TRBJ1-3,TRBV7-8,TGTGCCAGCAGCTTAGTAGGGACAGGGGGCGGAAACACCATATATTTT,CASSLVGTGGGNTIYF
few,14,TRBD1,TRBJ1-6,TRBV5-1,TGCGCCAGCAGCCCAAGGACAGGGAATTCACCCCTCCACTTT,CASSPRTGNSPLHF
few,17,TRBD1,TRBJ1-5,TRBV6-2/TRBV6-3,TGTGCCAGCAGTTACCTCTCCGTTGGACAGGACTATCAGCCCCAGCATTTT,CASSYLSVGQDYQPQHF
few,17,.,TRBJ1-6,TRBV5-1,TGCGCCAGCAGCTTGGATGGCAGGAGCTCCTATAATTCACCCCTCCACTTT,CASSLDGRSSYNSPLHF
few,14,TRBD1,TRBJ2-7,TRBV12-3/TRBV12-4,TGTGCCAGCACCCCGACGACAGGGGTCGGCGAGCAGTACTTC,CASTPTTGVGEQYF
few,12,.,TRBJ1-2,TRBV14,TGTGCCAGCAGTCATGTCGGGCAAGGCTACACCTTC,CASSHVGQGYTF
.,12,.,TRBJ1-1,TRBV12-3/TRBV12-4,TGTGCCAGCAGCGTCCAAGGAGAGCGGGCTTTCTTT,CASSVQGERAFF
.,15,.,TRBJ1-5,TRBV5-6,TGTGCCAGCAGCCGGAGGGAATTTGACAATCAGCCCCAGCATTTT,CASSRREFDNQPQHF
.,12,.,TRBJ2-1,TRBV2,TGTGCCAGCACAGGTGGAATGGATGAGCAGTTCTTC,CASTGGMDEQFF
few,14,TRBD1,TRBJ2-7,TRBV29-1,TGCAGCGTTGAGACAGGGACAGGGGGCAACGAGCAGTACTTC,CSVETGTGGNEQYF
few,14,.,TRBJ2-3,TRBV11-2,TGTGCCAGCAGCTTAATGCTATCCCCAGATACGCAGTATTTT,CASSLMLSPDTQYF
many,14,TRBD2,TRBJ2-1,TRBV7-2,TGTGCCAGCAGCTTATTGGGCGGGGGGGATGAGCAGTTCTTC,CASSLLGGGDEQFF
few,16,TRBD2,TRBJ2-7,TRBV9,TGTGCCAGCAGCGTGAGTAGCGGGGCGAACTCCTACGAGCAGTACTTC,CASSVSSGANSYEQYF
.,12,TRBD2,TRBJ2-3,TRBV19,TGTGCCTGCGGGGGAAAGGGAGGTACGCAGTATTTT,CACGGKGGTQYF
many,14,TRBD1,TRBJ2-7,TRBV20-1,TGCAGTGCTAGTGGCGGGACAGGCCTCTACGAGCAGTACTTC,CSASGGTGLYEQYF
.,15,TRBD2,TRBJ2-7,TRBV9,TGTGCCAGCAGCGTTACAGCGGGGGGCACCTACGAGCAGTACTTC,CASSVTAGGTYEQYF
few,15,.,TRBJ1-2,TRBV4-3,TGCGCCAGCAGCCAAGGAATCGCAGGGGACTATGGCTACACCTTC,CASSQGIAGDYGYTF
few,14,.,TRBJ2-7,TRBV7-9,TGTGCCAGCAGCTTTAGCGGAGTGGACTACGAGCAGTACTTC,CASSFSGVDYEQYF
many,13,TRBD2,TRBJ2-5,TRBV6-2/TRBV6-3,TGTGCCAGCAGGACTAGCGGGGAAGAGACCCAGTACTTC,CASRTSGEETQYF
.,14,TRBD1,TRBJ1-2,TRBV9,TGTGCCAGCAGCGTCCACAGGGGAGCCTATGGCTACACCTTC,CASSVHRGAYGYTF
.,16,TRBD1,TRBJ2-5,TRBV30,TGTGCCTGGAGTCTACCCTTCTCCAGGGGGCGAGAGACCCAGTACTTC,CAWSLPFSRGRETQYF
many,13,.,TRBJ2-5,TRBV7-2,TGTGCCGGAGGAGGACAGCCCCTGGAGACCCAGTACTTC,CAGGGQPLETQYF
few,15,.,TRBJ1-5,TRBV3-1,TGTGCCAGCAGCCAAGATGAAGGGTTACAGCAGCCCCAGCATTTT,CASSQDEGLQQPQHF
few,15,TRBD1,TRBJ1-6,TRBV7-9,TGTGCCAGCAGCTCCCTGACAGGGGGCAGGTCACCCCTCCACTTT,CASSSLTGGRSPLHF
.,15,.,TRBJ1-6,TRBV6-1,TGTGCCAGCAGTTACCAGGGGAAGTATAATTCACCCCTCCACTTT,CASSYQGKYNSPLHF
few,15,.,TRBJ2-3,TRBV4-1,TGCGCCAGCAGCCAAGGACTAGTTCTCGCAGATACGCAGTATTTT,CASSQGLVLADTQYF
many,16,.,TRBJ2-3,TRBV4-1,TGCGCCACCACCGGGGACGGGTACTTCAGCACAGATACGCAGTATTTT,CATTGDGYFSTDTQYF
.,16,.,TRBJ1-1,TRBV12-3/TRBV12-4,TGTGCCAGCAGTTTATTCACGAGGCGGAATTACACTGAAGCTTTCTTT,CASSLFTRRNYTEAFF
few,12,TRBD1,TRBJ1-2,TRBV5-4,TGTGCCACCCGACAGGGGGGCTATGGCTACACCTTC,CATRQGGYGYTF
many,13,TRBD1,TRBJ1-5,TRBV29-1,TGCAGCGTTGGAGGGGGCCGCAATCAGCCCCAGCATTTT,CSVGGGRNQPQHF
.,15,TRBD2,TRBJ2-5,TRBV9,TGTGCCAGCAGCGGGACTAGCGGGGTTCGAGAGACCCAGTACTTC,CASSGTSGVRETQYF
many,18,TRBD2,TRBJ2-1,TRBV3-1,TGTGCCAGCAGGGGGAATAGGGCTAGCGGGGGGTTCTACAATGAGCAGTTCTTC,CASRGNRASGGFYNEQFF
many,18,TRBD1,TRBJ1-1,TRBV5-1,TGCGCCAGCAGCCGCAGCCAACGGACAGGGGCGGACCCCACTGAAGCTTTCTTT,CASSRSQRTGADPTEAFF
few,15,.,TRBJ1-1,TRBV4-3,TGCGCCAGCAGCCAAGAGCCTAAATCGAGCACTGAAGCTTTCTTT,CASSQEPKSSTEAFF
many,15,.,TRBJ1-2,TRBV5-1,TGCGCCAGCAGCTTCGACAGGCAGTACGGTTATGGCTACACCTTC,CASSFDRQYGYGYTF